This T cell receptor (beta chain) was sequenced for a study of cytomegalovirus exposure and HLA in healthy donors. CDR3 size: 14 residues. After removal of 6 bases from V and 0 bases from J, the junction contained 4 bases not matched to a gene. CDR1 and CDR2 from the germline V gene are MNHNY and SVGAGI (reference sequence). The primer mix had 60 Vbeta and 13 Jbeta primers. Generated by immunoSEQ multiplex PCR, the TCRdb table keeps only in-frame clones and is missing some. The sample has 150,000 to 200,000 clones, about 85% seen once. Sequencing was performed on PBMCs. This TCR came from a man aged 25 to 40 in good health and CMV-seropositive. The chain combines TRBV6-6 with TRBJ1-1, with TRBD1 matching over 7 bases. CDR3 sequence reads: CASRPGTVNTEAFF. Written as DNA, the CDR3 is TGTGCCAGCAGGCCCGGGACAGTGAACACTGAAGCTTTCTTT.